Below are 20 T cell receptor beta chains sequenced from a single sample in a study of T-cell reconstitution after alpha-beta-depleted transplantation in children. For TCRbeta, the library was prepared with unique molecular identifiers. TCRdb ran MiXCR on the PCR reads and lists one entry per CDR3 protein. Counted here are 550,000 to 800,000 distinct CDR3 sequences, roughly 13% occurring once; the ten biggest clones make up roughly 0.84%. The sample consisted of PBMCs, taken before TCRalphabeta/CD19-depleted stem cell transplant. The receptors shown here come from a girl between 2 and 10 years old with congenital amegakaryocytic thrombocytopenia, due to receive a stem cell transplant.

CDR3 loop: CASSPQSISYEQYF. In DNA form, the CDR3 reads TGTGCCAGCTCACCTCAGAGCATCTCCTACGAGCAGTACTTC. The chain carries TRBV18 and TRBJ2-7, with D hard to call. This CDR3 is built from 14 residues. V was shortened by 3 bases and J by 0 bases, with 9 bases between the two germline ends. The V gene's germline CDR1 is KGHSH and CDR2 LQKENI.

This clonotype came up many times. This rearrangement joins TRBV11-2 to TRBJ2-7; D remains ambiguous. V shed 1 base and J shed 6 bases, with 7 bases lying between them. The CDR3 contains 12 residues. In germline, CDR1 is SGHAT, CDR2 FQNNGV. CDR3 loop: CASSLGVPEQYF. The CDR3 DNA reads TGTGCCAGCAGCTTAGGGGTTCCCGAGCAGTACTTC.

The V call is TRBV29-1, the J call TRBJ2-5; no reliable D call. This CDR3 comprises 11 residues. V was trimmed by 4 bases and J by 4 bases, leaving 7 bases between them. Germline-derived CDR1 and CDR2 are SQVTM and ANQGSEA. CDR3 in DNA: TGCAGCGTTGCCCCTTTAGAGACCCAGTACTTC. Protein sequence: CSVAPLETQYF.

This clonotype was counted between two and nine times. The CDR3: CASSLGQGPNTGELFF. CDR3 in DNA: TGCGCCAGCAGCTTAGGACAGGGTCCGAACACCGGGGAGCTGTTTTTT. The chain employs TRBV5-1 and TRBJ2-2, with 8 bases fitting TRBD1. The CDR3 is made up of 16 amino acids. V was clipped by 2 bases and J by 0 bases; unmatched bases: 3. Germline V lookup: CDR1 SGHRS, CDR2 YFSETQ.

The V and J genes are TRBV20-1 and TRBJ2-1; possibly TRBD2 for D (5 bases). CDR3 size: 14 residues. Between the trimmed V and J ends, which lost 7 bases and 8 bases, there was a span of 21 bases. CDR1 is DFQATT, CDR2 SNEGSKA, per germline (reference sequence). CDR3 residues: CSVQTRGVSDEQFF. As DNA, the CDR3 is TGCAGTGTTCAAACCCGGGGAGTCTCAGATGAGCAGTTCTTC.

This clonotype appeared a single time. J is TRBJ1-1 and V is TRBV29-1; D not certain. The CDR3 is 12 residues long. The V gene lost 7 bases and the J gene lost 4 bases, with 13 bases spanning the gap. The germline CDR1 and CDR2 sequences are SQVTM and ANQGSEA. The CDR3 bases are TGCAGCGCCGTGACACAGATCACTGAAGCTTTCTTT. Translated: CSAVTQITEAFF.

This clonotype showed up many times. The chain couples TRBV12-3 or TRBV12-4 to TRBJ1-5; D remains unclear. The CDR3 covers 15 residues. Trimming shortened V by 7 bases and J by 7 bases, and 20 bases separated the two germline ends. CDR3 in amino acids: CASTDRGWIQQPQHF. CDR3 DNA: TGTGCCAGCACCGACCGAGGGTGGATTCAACAGCCCCAGCATTTT.

The CDR3 sequence is CAIRTSPGQAWGEQFF. In nucleotides, the CDR3 is TGTGCCATCAGGACATCCCCGGGACAAGCCTGGGGTGAGCAGTTCTTC. The chain employs TRBV10-3 and TRBJ2-1; D is possibly TRBD1 (6 bases). V dropped 6 bases and J dropped 9 bases, with 24 bases sitting between them. Germline V gene sequence: CDR1 ENHRY, CDR2 SYGVKD. This CDR3 has 16 amino acids.

Comments on this clonotype: Being one base from a much bigger clone, this may be a read error. V gene TRBV9 combines with J gene TRBJ2-1; perhaps TRBD2 as D (5 bases). The germline gives CDR1 SGDLS, CDR2 YYNGEE. CDR3 length: 15 residues. Trimming removed 3 bases at V and 2 bases at J, with 12 bases between. The CDR3 loop reads CASSGAEVTYNEQFF. The CDR3 DNA reads as TGTGCCAGCAGCGGAGCGGAAGTCACCTACAATGAGCAGTTCTTC.

This clonotype was detected ten times or more. The chain uses TRBV20-1 and TRBJ2-2; 8 bases are shared with TRBD2. V shed 6 bases and J 2 bases; nucleotides not matched to a gene: 8. This CDR3 has 15 amino acids. Germline-derived CDR1 and CDR2 are DFQATT and SNEGSKA (reference sequence). This CDR3 is CSASGREDNTGELFF. As DNA, the CDR3 is TGCAGTGCCAGCGGGCGGGAGGACAACACCGGGGAGCTGTTTTTT.

The gene calls are TRBV5-1 and TRBJ1-1, with D tentatively TRBD1 (6 bases). Germline V gene lookup returns CDR1 SGHRS and CDR2 YFSETQ. V was clipped by 0 bases and J by 1 base, with 13 bases between them. This CDR3 has 16 residues. The CDR3 region is CASSLAVTGANTEAFF. CDR3 sequence (DNA): TGCGCCAGCAGCTTGGCCGTTACGGGGGCGAACACTGAAGCTTTCTTT.

This clonotype was counted ten times or more. CDR3 coding DNA: TGTGCCAGCAGTTTATCCTCCGGGAAAGAGACCCAGTACTTC. This translates into CASSLSSGKETQYF. V usage is TRBV12-3 or TRBV12-4 and J usage is TRBJ2-5, with D possibly matching TRBD2 (5 bases). The CDR3 covers 14 residues. Deletions cut 2 bases from V and 3 bases from J, with 10 bases between.

The V gene is TRBV28, the J gene TRBJ2-1; 13 bases are a match to TRBD2. This CDR3 contains 18 residues. V was pared by 5 bases and J by 9 bases, with 16 bases of the junction left unmatched. Looked up from germline, CDR1 is MDHEN and CDR2 is SYDVKM. CDR3 nucleotide sequence: TGTGCCAGCAGTGTCTTGGGGGGTGGACTAGCGGGAGCCGTTGAGCAGTTCTTC. Its protein product is CASSVLGGGLAGAVEQFF.

There are many counts of this clonotype. CDR3 nucleotides: TGTGCCAGCAGCGTAGGCGGGGAACTCAATGAGCAGTTCTTC. Translating it yields CASSVGGELNEQFF. The chain uses TRBV7-9 and TRBJ2-1; weak D call: TRBD2 (6 bases). Trimming left V 5 bases short and J 6 bases short, with 14 bases between. Germline values: CDR1 SEHNR, CDR2 FQNEAQ (reference sequence). The CDR3 loop spans 14 amino acids.

In its sample, this clonotype was seen many times. The rearrangement joins TRBV12-5 to TRBJ2-3; no clear D. The germline V gene has CDR1 LGHNT and CDR2 FRNRAP. The ends were cut back, 2 bases at V and 2 bases at J, with 11 bases in the middle. This CDR3 is built from 15 residues. CDR3 residues: CASGLSRTHTDTQYF. As DNA, the CDR3 is TGTGCTAGTGGTTTGTCCAGAACTCACACAGATACGCAGTATTTT.

This clonotype was recorded only once. CDR3 residues: CSVDRENVNNEQFF. The CDR3 nucleotides read TGCAGCGTTGATCGGGAGAACGTGAACAATGAGCAGTTCTTC. V usage is TRBV29-1 and J usage is TRBJ2-1, with D maybe TRBD2 (6 bases). Per germline, CDR1 SQVTM and CDR2 ANQGSEA. Trimming shortened V by 3 bases and J by 5 bases, and 14 bases separated the two germline ends. The CDR3 is 14 amino acids.

This clonotype was recorded at least ten times. The gene calls are TRBV12-3 or TRBV12-4 and TRBJ2-3, with 8 bases aligning to TRBD2. Germline trimming cut 6 bases from V and 5 bases from J; bases unmatched to any gene: 7. The CDR3 covers 14 residues. CDR3 coding DNA: TGTGCCAGCAGCCTCGGGACTAGTAAAGATACGCAGTATTTT. This gives the protein CASSLGTSKDTQYF.

This clonotype appeared many times. V gene TRBV5-1 combines with J gene TRBJ1-5; perhaps TRBD1 as D (6 bases). This CDR3 contains 15 residues. The germline CDR1 and CDR2 sequences are SGHRS and YFSETQ. Trimming left V 1 base short and J 0 bases short, with 8 bases between. The CDR3 protein is CASSLTGNSNQPQHF. The CDR3, as DNA: TGCGCCAGCAGCTTGACAGGGAATAGCAATCAGCCCCAGCATTTT.

This clonotype has at least ten counts. The rearrangement uses TRBV20-1 and TRBJ1-4; D remains ambiguous. There are 11 residues in the CDR3. Trimming took 5 bases from V and 10 from J, leaving 11 bases between them. Per germline, CDR1 DFQATT and CDR2 SNEGSKA (reference sequence). CDR3 loop: CSAPGDSKLFF. The CDR3 region has the DNA TGCAGTGCTCCAGGCGACTCAAAACTGTTTTTT.

The V and J genes are TRBV7-2 and TRBJ2-1, with D hard to call. V shed 5 bases and J shed 7 bases, with 12 bases lying between them. This CDR3 comprises 13 residues. The germline CDR1 and CDR2 sequences are SGHTA and FQGNSA. CDR3 sequence (DNA): TGTGCCAGCAGCGTCCGCGAAGGGAATGAGCAGTTCTTC. Its protein is CASSVREGNEQFF.